This T cell receptor beta chain emerged from a study of blood T cell repertoires in COVID-19. Assay: immunoSEQ multiplex PCR; the TCRdb copy retains only in-frame clones and omits some. The table has around 300,000 clones, around four fifths seen once. The germline V gene encodes CDR1 SEHNR and CDR2 FQNEAQ (reference sequence). The CDR3 runs to 16 residues. The junction had 1 base not matched to a gene; V was cut back by 4 bases and J by 1 base. The sequencing input was peripheral blood. The clonotype comes from a woman aged 50 to 60 with active or convalescent COVID-19. The rearrangement links TRBV7-9 to TRBJ2-5, with 15 nucleotides matching TRBD2. CDR3 protein: CASSWGLAGGQETQYF. The CDR3 nucleotides read TGTGCCAGCAGCTGGGGACTAGCGGGAGGCCAAGAGACCCAGTACTTC.